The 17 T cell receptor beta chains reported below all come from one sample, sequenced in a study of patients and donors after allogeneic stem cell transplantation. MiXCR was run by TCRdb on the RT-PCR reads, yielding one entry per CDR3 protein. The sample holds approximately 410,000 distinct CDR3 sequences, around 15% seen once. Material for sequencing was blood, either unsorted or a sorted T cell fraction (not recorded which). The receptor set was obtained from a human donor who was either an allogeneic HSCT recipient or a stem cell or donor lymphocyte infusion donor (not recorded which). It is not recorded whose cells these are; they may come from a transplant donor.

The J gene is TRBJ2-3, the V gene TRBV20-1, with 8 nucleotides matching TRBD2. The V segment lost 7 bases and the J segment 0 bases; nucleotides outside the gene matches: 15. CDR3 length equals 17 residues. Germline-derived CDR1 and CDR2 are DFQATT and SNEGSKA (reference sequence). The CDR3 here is CSVTRGRRGASTDTQYF. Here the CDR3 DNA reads TGCAGTGTTACCCGGGGGAGGCGGGGGGCTAGCACAGATACGCAGTATTTT.

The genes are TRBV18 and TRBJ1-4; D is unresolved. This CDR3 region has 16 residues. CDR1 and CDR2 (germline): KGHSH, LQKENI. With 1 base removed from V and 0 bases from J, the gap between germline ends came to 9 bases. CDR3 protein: CASSPQSFATNEKLFF. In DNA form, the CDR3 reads TGTGCCAGCTCACCACAAAGTTTTGCAACTAATGAAAAACTGTTTTTT.

CDR3 sequence reads: CASSGSSKGGTEAFF. Here the CDR3 DNA reads TGTGCCAGCAGTGGGAGCTCAAAAGGGGGAACTGAAGCTTTCTTT. The chain uses TRBV6-1 and TRBJ1-1; tentative D call: TRBD1 (6 bases). The CDR3 extends over 15 amino acids. Trimming shortened V by 4 bases and J by 5 bases, and 17 bases separated the two germline ends. Germline CDR1 is MNHNS and CDR2 is SASEGT.

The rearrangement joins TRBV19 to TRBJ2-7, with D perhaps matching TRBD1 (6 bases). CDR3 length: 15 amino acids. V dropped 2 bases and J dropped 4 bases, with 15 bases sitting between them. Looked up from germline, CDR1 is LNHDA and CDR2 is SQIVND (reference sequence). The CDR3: CASSISSRGPYEQYF. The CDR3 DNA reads TGTGCCAGTAGTATATCTAGCAGGGGCCCGTACGAGCAGTACTTC.

CDR3: CASSEQGGRTGELFF. CDR3 coding DNA: TGTGCCAGCAGTGAACAGGGAGGACGCACCGGGGAGCTGTTTTTT. The chain is built from TRBV2 and TRBJ2-2; maybe TRBD2 (6 bases). The CDR3 consists of 15 residues. Germline V gene data show CDR1 as SNHLY and CDR2 as FYNNEI. V lost 2 bases and J lost 4, with 11 bases in between.

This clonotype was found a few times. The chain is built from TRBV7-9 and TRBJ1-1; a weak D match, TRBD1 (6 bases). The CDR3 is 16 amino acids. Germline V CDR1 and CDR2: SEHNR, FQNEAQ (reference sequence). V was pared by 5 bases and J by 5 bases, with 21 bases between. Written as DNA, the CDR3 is TGTGCCAGCAGCCTCCCAAAAGCCCCACAGGGAACTGAAGCTTTCTTT. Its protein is CASSLPKAPQGTEAFF.

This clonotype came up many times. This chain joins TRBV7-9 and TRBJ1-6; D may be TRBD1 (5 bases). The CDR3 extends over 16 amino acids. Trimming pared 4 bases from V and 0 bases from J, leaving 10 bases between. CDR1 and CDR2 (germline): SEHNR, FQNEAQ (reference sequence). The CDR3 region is CASSSTGGSYNSPLHF. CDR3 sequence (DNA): TGTGCCAGCAGCTCGACGGGGGGCTCCTATAATTCACCCCTCCACTTT.

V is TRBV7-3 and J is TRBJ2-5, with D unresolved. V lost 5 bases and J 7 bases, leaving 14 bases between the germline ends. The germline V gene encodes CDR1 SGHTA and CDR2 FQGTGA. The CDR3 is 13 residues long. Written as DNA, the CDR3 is TGTGCCAGCAGCACCCGAAAAGGTGGGACCCAGTACTTC. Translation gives CASSTRKGGTQYF.

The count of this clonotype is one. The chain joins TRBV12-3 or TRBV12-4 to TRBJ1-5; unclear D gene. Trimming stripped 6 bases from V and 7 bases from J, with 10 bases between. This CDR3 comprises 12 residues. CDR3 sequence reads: CASSPTLQPQHF. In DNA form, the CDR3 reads TGTGCCAGCAGCCCGACATTGCAGCCCCAGCATTTT.

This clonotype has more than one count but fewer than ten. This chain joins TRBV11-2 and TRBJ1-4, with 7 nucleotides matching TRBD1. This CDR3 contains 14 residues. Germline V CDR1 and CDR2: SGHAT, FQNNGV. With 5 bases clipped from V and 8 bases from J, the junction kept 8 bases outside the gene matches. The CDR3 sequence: CASSHRDSGEKLFF. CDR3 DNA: TGTGCCAGCAGCCACCGGGACAGTGGGGAAAAACTGTTTTTT. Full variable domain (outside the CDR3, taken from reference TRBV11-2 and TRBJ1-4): EAGVAQSPRYKIIEKRQSVAFWCNPISGHATLYWYQQILGQGPKLLIQFQNNGVVDDSQLPKDRFSAERLKGVDSTLKIQPAKLEDSAVYLCASSHRDSGEKLFFGSGTQLSVL.

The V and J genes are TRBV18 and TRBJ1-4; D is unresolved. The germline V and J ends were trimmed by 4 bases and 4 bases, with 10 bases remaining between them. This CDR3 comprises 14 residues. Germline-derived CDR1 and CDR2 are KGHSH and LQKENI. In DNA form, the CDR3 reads TGTGCCAGCTCACTGGCGTCCATTAATGAAAAACTGTTTTTT. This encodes CASSLASINEKLFF. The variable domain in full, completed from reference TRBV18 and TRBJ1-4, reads NAGVMQNPRHLVRRRGQEARLRCSPMKGHSHVYWYRQLPEEGLKFMVYLQKENIIDESGMPKERFSAEFPKEGPSILRIQQVVRGDSAAYFCASSLASINEKLFFGSGTQLSVL.

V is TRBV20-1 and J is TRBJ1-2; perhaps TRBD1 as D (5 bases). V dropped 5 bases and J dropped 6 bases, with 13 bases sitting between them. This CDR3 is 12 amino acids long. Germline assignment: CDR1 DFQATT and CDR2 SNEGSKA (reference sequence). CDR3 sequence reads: CSAGGAEDGYTF. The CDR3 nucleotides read TGCAGTGCTGGAGGGGCGGAAGATGGCTACACCTTC.

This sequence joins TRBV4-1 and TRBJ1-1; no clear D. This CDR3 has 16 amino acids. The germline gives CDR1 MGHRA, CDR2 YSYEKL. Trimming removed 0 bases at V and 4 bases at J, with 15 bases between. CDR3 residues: CASSQDSKGLGTEAFF. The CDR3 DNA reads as TGCGCCAGCAGCCAAGATAGTAAGGGCTTAGGCACTGAAGCTTTCTTT.

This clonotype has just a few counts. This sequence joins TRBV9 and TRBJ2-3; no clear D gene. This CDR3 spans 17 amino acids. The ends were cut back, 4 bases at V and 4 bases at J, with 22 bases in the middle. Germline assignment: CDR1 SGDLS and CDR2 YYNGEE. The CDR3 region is CASSSTNRPKSPDTQYF. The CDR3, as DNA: TGTGCCAGCAGCTCAACGAACCGGCCCAAGTCCCCAGATACGCAGTATTTT.

The CDR3 nucleotides read TGTGCCAGCAGCTTGGCCGCAGGGTTGGGCGAGCAGTACTTC. Amino acid sequence: CASSLAAGLGEQYF. The V gene is TRBV5-6, the J gene TRBJ2-7; D is perhaps TRBD1 (5 bases). Germline CDR1 SGHDT, CDR2 YYEEEE. Deletions cut 0 bases from V and 6 bases from J, with 13 bases between. This CDR3 contains 14 residues.

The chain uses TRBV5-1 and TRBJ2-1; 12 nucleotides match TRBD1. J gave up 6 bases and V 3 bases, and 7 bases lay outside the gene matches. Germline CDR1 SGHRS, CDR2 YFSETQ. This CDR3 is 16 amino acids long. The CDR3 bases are TGCGCCAGCAGCTCACGCCGGGACAGGGGGCCCAATGAGCAGTTCTTC. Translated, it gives CASSSRRDRGPNEQFF.

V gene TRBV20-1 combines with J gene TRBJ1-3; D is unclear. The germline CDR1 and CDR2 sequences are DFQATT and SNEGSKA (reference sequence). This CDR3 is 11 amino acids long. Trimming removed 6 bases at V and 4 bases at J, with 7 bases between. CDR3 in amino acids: CSANGGNTIYF. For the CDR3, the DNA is TGCAGTGCCAATGGGGGAAACACCATATATTTT.